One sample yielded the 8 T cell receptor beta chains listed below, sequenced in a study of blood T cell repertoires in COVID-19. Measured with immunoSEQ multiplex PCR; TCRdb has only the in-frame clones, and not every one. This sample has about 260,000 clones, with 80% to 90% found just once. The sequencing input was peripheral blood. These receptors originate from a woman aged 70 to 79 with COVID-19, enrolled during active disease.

CDR3 DNA: TGCAGCGTTGAATTTGGCACCAATCAGCCCCAGCATTTT. Encoded protein: CSVEFGTNQPQHF. The V call is TRBV29-1, the J call TRBJ1-5; D remains ambiguous. Germline assignment: CDR1 SQVTM and CDR2 ANQGSEA. V dropped 2 bases and J dropped 3 bases, with 8 bases sitting between them. This CDR3 is 13 amino acids long.

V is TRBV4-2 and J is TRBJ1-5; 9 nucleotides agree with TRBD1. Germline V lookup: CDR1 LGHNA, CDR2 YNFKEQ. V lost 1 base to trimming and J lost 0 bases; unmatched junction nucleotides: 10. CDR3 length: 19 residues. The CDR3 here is CASSQVAGTGTYSNQPQHF. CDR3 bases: TGTGCCAGCAGCCAAGTGGCAGGGACAGGGACATATAGCAATCAGCCCCAGCATTTT.

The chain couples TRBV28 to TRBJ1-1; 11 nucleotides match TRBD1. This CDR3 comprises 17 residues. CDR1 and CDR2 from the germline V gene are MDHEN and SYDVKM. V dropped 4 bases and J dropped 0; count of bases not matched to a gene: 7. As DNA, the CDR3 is TGTGCCAGCAGTTCGGACAGGGGGCAGCGCTTGAACACTGAAGCTTTCTTT. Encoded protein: CASSSDRGQRLNTEAFF.

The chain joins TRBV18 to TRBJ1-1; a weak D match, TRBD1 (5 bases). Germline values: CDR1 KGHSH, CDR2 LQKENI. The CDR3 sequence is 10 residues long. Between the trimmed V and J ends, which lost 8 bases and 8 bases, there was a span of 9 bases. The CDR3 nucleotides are TGTGCCAGCCGAGGACAAGAAGCTTTCTTT. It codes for CASRGQEAFF.

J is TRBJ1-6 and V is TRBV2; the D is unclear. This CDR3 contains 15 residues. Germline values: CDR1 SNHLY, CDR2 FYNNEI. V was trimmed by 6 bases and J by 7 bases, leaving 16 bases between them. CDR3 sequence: CASRSNTGWNSPLHF. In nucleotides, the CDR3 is TGTGCCAGCAGATCAAACACGGGGTGGAATTCACCCCTCCACTTT.

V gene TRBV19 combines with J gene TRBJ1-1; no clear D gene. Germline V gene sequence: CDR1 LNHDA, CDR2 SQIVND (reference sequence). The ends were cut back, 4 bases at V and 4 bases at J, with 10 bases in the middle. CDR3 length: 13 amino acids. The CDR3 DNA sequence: TGTGCCAGTAGTACTTCAGTAAGCACTGAAGCTTTCTTT. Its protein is CASSTSVSTEAFF.

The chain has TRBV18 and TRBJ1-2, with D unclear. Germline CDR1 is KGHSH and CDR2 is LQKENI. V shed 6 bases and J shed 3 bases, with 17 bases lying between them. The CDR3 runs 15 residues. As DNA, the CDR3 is TGTGCCAGCTCCCCATATGGGGTGGAGGACTATGGCTACACCTTC. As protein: CASSPYGVEDYGYTF.

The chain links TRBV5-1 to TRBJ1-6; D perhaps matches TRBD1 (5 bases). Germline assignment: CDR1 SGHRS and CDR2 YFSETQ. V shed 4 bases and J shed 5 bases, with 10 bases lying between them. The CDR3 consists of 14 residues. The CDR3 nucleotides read TGCGCCAGCAGCCGGGGGGAGAATAATTCACCCCTCCACTTT. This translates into CASSRGENNSPLHF. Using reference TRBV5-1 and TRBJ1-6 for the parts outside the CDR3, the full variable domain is KAGVTQTPRYLIKTRGQQVTLSCSPISGHRSVSWYQQTPGQGLQFLFEYFSETQRNKGNFPGRFSGRQFSNSRSEMNVSTLELGDSALYLCASSRGENNSPLHFGNGTRLTVT.